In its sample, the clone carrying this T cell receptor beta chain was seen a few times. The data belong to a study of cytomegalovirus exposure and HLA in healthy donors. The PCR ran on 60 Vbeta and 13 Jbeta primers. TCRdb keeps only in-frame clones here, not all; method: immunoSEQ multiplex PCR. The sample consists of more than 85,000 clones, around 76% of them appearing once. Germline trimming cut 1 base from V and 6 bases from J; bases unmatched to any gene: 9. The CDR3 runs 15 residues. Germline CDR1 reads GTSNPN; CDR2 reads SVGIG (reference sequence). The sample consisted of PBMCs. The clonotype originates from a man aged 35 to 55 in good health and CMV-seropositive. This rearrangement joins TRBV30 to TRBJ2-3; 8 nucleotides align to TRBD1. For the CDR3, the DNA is TGTGCCTGGAGTGGGACAGGGAATTTGAGGGATACGCAGTATTTT. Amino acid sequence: CAWSGTGNLRDTQYF.